This TCR beta chain comes out of a study of T cells in localized non-small cell lung cancer. Produced via immunoSEQ multiplex PCR; TCRdb's table is partial and in-frame only. The sample carries roughly 35,000 clones, 88% recorded once. Source: peripheral blood, taken before any cancer treatment. The receptor was isolated from a woman between 35 and 75 years old with stage I lung adenocarcinoma.

The CDR3 DNA is TGTGCCAGCAGCTTAGCGGCCGGATGGGGAGAGGATGGCTACACCTTC. Translated, it gives CASSLAAGWGEDGYTF. The J gene is TRBJ1-2, the V gene TRBV7-8; D gene uncertain. With 0 bases removed from V and 6 bases from J, the gap between germline ends came to 17 bases. The CDR3 is 16 amino acids. CDR1 SGHVS and CDR2 FQNEAQ come from the germline V gene.